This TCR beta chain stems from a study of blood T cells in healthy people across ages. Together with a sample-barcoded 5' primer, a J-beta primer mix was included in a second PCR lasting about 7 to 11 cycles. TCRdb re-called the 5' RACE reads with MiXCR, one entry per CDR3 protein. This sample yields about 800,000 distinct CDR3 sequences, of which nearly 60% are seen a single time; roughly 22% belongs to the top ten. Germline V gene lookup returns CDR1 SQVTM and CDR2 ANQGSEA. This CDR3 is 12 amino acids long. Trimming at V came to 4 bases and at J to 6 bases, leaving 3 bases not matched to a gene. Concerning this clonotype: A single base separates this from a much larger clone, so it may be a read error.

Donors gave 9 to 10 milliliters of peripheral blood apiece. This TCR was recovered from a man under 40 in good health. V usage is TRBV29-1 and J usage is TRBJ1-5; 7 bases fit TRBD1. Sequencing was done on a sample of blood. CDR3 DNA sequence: TGCAGCGTTGGACAGGGTGTTCAGCCCCAGCATTTT. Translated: CSVGQGVQPQHF.